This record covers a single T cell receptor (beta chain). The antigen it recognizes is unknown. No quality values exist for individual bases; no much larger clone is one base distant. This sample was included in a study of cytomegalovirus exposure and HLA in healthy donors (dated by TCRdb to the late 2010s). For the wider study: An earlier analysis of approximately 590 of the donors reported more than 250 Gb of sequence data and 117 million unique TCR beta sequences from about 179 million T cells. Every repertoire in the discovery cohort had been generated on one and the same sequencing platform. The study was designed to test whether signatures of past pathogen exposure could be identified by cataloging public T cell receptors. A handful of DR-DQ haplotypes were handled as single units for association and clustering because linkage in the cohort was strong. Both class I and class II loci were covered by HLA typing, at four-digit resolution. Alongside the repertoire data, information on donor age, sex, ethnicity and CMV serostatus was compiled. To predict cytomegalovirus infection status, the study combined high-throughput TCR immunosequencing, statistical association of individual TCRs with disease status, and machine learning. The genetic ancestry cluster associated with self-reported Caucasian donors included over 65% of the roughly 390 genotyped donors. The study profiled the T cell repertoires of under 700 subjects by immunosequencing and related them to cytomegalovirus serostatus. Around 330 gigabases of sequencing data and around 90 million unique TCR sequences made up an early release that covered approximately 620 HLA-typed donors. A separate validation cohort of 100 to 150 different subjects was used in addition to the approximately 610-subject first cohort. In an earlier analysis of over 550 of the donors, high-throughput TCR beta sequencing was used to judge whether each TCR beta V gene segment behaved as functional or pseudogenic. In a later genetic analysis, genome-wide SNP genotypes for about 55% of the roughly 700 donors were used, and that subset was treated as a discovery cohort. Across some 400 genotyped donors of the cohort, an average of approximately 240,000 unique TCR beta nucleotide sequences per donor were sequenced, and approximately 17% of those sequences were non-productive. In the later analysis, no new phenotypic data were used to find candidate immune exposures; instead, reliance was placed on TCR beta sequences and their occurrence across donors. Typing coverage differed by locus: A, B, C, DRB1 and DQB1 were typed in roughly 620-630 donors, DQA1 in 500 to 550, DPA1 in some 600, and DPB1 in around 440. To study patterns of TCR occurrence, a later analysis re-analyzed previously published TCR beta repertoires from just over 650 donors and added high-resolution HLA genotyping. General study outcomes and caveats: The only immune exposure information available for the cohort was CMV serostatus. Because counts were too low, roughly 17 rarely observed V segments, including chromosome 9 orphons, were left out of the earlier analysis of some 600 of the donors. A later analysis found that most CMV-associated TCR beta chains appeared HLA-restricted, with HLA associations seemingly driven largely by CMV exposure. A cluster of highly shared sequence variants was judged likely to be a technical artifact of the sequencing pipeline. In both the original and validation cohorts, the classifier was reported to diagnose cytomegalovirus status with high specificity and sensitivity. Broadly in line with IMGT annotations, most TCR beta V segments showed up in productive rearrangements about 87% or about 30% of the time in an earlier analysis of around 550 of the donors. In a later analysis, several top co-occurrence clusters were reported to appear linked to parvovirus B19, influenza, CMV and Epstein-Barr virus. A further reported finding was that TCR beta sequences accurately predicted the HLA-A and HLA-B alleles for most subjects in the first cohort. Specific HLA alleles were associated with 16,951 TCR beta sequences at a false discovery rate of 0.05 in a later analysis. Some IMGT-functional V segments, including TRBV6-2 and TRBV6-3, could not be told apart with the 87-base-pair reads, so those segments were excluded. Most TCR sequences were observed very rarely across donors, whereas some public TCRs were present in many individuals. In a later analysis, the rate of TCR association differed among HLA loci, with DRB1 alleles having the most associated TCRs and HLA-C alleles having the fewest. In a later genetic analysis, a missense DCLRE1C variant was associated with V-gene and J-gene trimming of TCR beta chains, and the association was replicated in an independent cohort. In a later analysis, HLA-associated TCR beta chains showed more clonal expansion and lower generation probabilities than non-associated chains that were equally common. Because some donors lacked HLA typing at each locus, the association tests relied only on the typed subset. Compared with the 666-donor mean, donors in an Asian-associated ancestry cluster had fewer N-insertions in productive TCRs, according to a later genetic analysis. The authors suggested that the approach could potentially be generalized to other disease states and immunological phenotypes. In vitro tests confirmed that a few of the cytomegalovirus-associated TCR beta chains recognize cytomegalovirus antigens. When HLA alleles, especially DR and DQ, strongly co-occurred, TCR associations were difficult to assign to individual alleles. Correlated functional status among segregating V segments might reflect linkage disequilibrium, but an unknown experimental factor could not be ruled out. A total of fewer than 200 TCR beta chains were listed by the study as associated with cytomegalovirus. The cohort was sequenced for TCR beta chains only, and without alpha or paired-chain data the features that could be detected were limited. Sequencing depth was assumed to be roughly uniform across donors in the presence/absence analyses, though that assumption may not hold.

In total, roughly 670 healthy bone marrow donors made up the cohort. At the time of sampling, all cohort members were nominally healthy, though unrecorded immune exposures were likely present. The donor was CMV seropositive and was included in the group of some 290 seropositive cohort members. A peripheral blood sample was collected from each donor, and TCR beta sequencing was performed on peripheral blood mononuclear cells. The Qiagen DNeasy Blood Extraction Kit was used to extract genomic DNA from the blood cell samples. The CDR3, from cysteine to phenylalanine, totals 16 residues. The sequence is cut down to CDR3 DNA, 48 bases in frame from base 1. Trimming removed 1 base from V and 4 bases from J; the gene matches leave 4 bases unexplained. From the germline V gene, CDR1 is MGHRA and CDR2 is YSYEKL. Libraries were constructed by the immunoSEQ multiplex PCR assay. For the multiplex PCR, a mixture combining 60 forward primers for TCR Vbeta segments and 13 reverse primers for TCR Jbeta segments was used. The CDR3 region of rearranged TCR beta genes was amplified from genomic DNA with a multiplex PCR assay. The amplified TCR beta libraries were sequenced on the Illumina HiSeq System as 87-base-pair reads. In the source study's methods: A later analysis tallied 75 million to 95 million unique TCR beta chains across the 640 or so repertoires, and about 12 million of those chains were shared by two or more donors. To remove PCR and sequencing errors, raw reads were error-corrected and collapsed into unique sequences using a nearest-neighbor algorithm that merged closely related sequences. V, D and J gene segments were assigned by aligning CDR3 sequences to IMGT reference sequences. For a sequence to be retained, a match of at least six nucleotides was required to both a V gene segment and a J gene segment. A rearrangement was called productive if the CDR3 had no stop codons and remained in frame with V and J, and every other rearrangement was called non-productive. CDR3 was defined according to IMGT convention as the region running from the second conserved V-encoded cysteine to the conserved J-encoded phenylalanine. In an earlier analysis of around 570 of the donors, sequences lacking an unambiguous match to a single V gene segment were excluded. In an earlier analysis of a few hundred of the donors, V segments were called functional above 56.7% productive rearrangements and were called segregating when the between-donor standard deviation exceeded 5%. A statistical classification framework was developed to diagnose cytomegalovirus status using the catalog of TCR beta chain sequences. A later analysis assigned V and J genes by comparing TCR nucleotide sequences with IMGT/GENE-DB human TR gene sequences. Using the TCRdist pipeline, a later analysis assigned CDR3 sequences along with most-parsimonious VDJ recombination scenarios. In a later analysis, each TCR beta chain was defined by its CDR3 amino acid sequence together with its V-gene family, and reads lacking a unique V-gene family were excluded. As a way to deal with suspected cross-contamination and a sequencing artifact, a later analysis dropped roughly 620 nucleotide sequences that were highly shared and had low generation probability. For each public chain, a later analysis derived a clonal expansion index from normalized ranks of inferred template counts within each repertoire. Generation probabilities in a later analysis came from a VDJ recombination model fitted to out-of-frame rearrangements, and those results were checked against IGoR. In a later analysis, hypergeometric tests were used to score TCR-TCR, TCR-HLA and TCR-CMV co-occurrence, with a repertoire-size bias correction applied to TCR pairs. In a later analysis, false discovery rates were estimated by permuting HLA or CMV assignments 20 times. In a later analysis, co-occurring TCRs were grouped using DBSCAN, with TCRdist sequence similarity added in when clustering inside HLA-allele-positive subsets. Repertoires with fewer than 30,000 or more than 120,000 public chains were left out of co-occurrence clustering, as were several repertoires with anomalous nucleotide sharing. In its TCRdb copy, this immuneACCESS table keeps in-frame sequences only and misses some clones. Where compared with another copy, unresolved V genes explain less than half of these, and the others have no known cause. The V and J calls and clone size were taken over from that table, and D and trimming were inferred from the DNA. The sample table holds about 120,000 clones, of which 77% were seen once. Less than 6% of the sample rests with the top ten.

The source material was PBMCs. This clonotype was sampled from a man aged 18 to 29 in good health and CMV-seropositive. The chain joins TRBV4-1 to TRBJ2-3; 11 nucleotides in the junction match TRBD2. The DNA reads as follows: TGCGCCAGCAGCCAAGGGCTAGCGGGGGGTGCAGATACGCAGTATTTT. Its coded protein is CASSQGLAGGADTQYF.